The present T cell receptor (beta chain) was sequenced within a study of blood T cell repertoires in COVID-19. On the study more broadly: Some COVID-19 samples were acute and others convalescent; all came from the United States, Italy and Spain. The analysed material was cDNA or gDNA that came from T cells, B-cell-depleted T cells, or PBMCs.

Clones were sequenced by immunoSEQ multiplex PCR, and TCRdb holds only the in-frame ones, with some missing. Of more than 85,000 clones listed, about 80% are singletons. V shed 5 bases and J shed 8 bases, with 12 bases lying between them. Germline CDR1 reads KGHSH; CDR2 reads LQKENI. CDR3 length: 12 amino acids. This rearrangement joins TRBV18 to TRBJ2-5, with D possibly matching TRBD2 (5 bases). This receptor was identified in a man in his 70s with acute or convalescent COVID-19. Sequenced input: peripheral blood. The CDR3 coding sequence is TGTGCCAGCTCAGCGGGTCGGGAAACCCAGTACTTC. This translates into CASSAGRETQYF.